One sample yielded the 11 T cell receptor beta chains listed below, sequenced in a study of OX40 agonist ivuxolimab in advanced cancers. Sequenced by immunoSEQ multiplex PCR; TCRdb stores in-frame clones only, minus some. Of 60,000 or so clones in the sample, 75% to 90% were seen once. The specimen was CD4+ or CD8+ T cells sorted from blood, collected in a trial of the OX40 agonist ivuxolimab. These receptors were obtained from an adult with an advanced solid tumor such as melanoma, head and neck, liver or kidney cancer.

The V and J genes are TRBV9 and TRBJ2-3; D gene unclear. This CDR3 spans 16 amino acids. The germline V gene has CDR1 SGDLS and CDR2 YYNGEE. Trimming took off 0 bases at V and 2 bases at J, with 13 bases between the two ends. Written as DNA, the CDR3 is TGTGCCAGCAGCGTAGGGGCAGAGTTAATCACAGATACGCAGTATTTT. Protein sequence: CASSVGAELITDTQYF. Supplemented by reference TRBV9 and TRBJ2-3, the full variable domain reads DSGVTQTPKHLITATGQRVTLRCSPRSGDLSVYWYQQSLDQGLQFLIQYYNGEERAKGNILERFSAQQFPDLHSELNLSSLELGDSALYFCASSVGAELITDTQYFGPGTRLTVL.

V gene TRBV5-5 combines with J gene TRBJ2-1, with D perhaps matching TRBD1 or TRBD2 (5 bases each). V was clipped by 7 bases and J by 2 bases, with 16 bases between them. This CDR3 is built from 15 residues. Germline V gene sequence: CDR1 SGHKS, CDR2 YYEKEE (reference sequence). This CDR3 is CASDLKRGPYNEQFF. DNA for the CDR3: TGTGCCAGCGACTTGAAGAGGGGCCCCTACAATGAGCAGTTCTTC.

The V gene is TRBV19, the J gene TRBJ2-7, with TRBD1 as a possible D gene (6 bases). This CDR3 is built from 17 residues. Germline V CDR1 and CDR2: LNHDA, SQIVND (reference sequence). V was clipped by 4 bases and J by 2 bases, with 21 bases between them. The CDR3 region has the DNA TGTGCCAGTAGTAGCAAGGGGGACCCAAATTCACCCTACGAGCAGTACTTC. It yields the protein CASSSKGDPNSPYEQYF.

This chain uses TRBV7-8 with TRBJ2-7, with D possibly TRBD1 on 6 matching bases. In germline, CDR1 is SGHVS, CDR2 FQNEAQ. The CDR3 runs 17 residues. V gave up 3 bases and J gave up 2 bases, with 20 bases separating them. In nucleotides, the CDR3 is TGTGCCAGCAGCTTGAAAGGGCGTCTCGGACAGACCTACGAGCAGTACTTC. It specifies CASSLKGRLGQTYEQYF. The entire variable domain, with the rest obtained from reference TRBV7-8 and TRBJ2-7, is as follows: GAGVSQSPRYKVAKRGQDVALRCDPISGHVSLFWYQQALGQGPEFLTYFQNEAQLDKSGLPSDRFFAERPEGSVSTLKIQRTQQEDSAVYLCASSLKGRLGQTYEQYFGPGTRLTVT.

CDR3 DNA sequence: TGTGCCAGCAGCCAATCTTCGGGCACGCTAGGCTACAATGAGCAGTTCTTC. Amino acid sequence: CASSQSSGTLGYNEQFF. The V and J genes are TRBV16 and TRBJ2-1; D gene ambiguous. This CDR3 has 17 residues. The V end lost 0 bases, the J end lost 3 bases, and 15 bases lay between the germline ends. Germline V gene lookup returns CDR1 KGHSY and CDR2 FQNENV.

The genes are TRBV18 and TRBJ2-7; D perhaps matches TRBD1 (6 bases). Per germline, CDR1 KGHSH and CDR2 LQKENI. CDR3 length: 15 residues. The germline V and J ends were trimmed by 3 bases and 5 bases, with 17 bases remaining between them. The DNA for the CDR3 is TGTGCCAGCTCACCCCGGGACAATTGGTCCAACGAGCAGTACTTC. This encodes CASSPRDNWSNEQYF.

The V and J genes are TRBV19 and TRBJ1-1, with 9 bases that match TRBD1. The CDR3 is made up of 16 amino acids. With V trimmed by 5 bases and J by 5 bases, 12 bases remained unmatched. Germline CDR1 reads LNHDA; CDR2 reads SQIVND (reference sequence). CDR3 DNA: TGTGCCAGTAGTCCGGGGACAGGGTTTGTTATTACTGAAGCTTTCTTT. Translating gives CASSPGTGFVITEAFF.

This rearrangement joins TRBV28 to TRBJ1-3, with D possibly TRBD1 on 6 matching bases. The ends were cut back, 7 bases at V and 2 bases at J, with 12 bases in the middle. The CDR3 totals 14 residues. Per germline, CDR1 MDHEN and CDR2 SYDVKM. The CDR3 spells CASTQGGTGNTIYF. The CDR3, as DNA: TGTGCCAGCACCCAAGGGGGAACTGGAAACACCATATATTTT.

The chain carries TRBV28 and TRBJ1-2; possibly TRBD1 for D (5 bases). The V end was cut by 7 bases, the J end by 6 bases, with 12 bases between. The length of the CDR3 is 12 residues. Germline CDR1 and CDR2: MDHEN and SYDVKM. The CDR3 coding sequence is TGTGCCAGCACAGGCAGGGTGGATGGCTACACCTTC. This sequence encodes CASTGRVDGYTF.

The J gene is TRBJ2-5, the V gene TRBV11-3; D is tentatively TRBD1 or TRBD2 (5 bases each). Germline assignment: CDR1 SGHNT and CDR2 YENEEA. V was shortened by 5 bases and J by 0 bases, with 10 bases between the two germline ends. This CDR3 is 14 amino acids long. Here the CDR3 reads CASSKEGYQETQYF. In DNA form, the CDR3 reads TGTGCCAGCAGCAAAGAGGGGTACCAAGAGACCCAGTACTTC.

This rearrangement joins TRBV7-3 to TRBJ1-1; TRBD1 matches at 7 bases. The CDR3 has 13 amino acids. The germline gives CDR1 SGHTA, CDR2 FQGTGA. The junction had 1 base not matched to a gene; V was cut back by 4 bases and J by 2 bases. CDR3 coding DNA: TGTGCCAGCAGCTGGGACAGAAACACTGAAGCTTTCTTT. It codes for CASSWDRNTEAFF. Variable domain in full (rest from reference TRBV7-3 and TRBJ1-1): GAGVSQTPSNKVTEKGKYVELRCDPISGHTALYWYRQSLGQGPEFLIYFQGTGAADDSGLPNDRFFAVRPEGSVSTLKIQRTERGDSAVYLCASSWDRNTEAFFGQGTRLTVV.